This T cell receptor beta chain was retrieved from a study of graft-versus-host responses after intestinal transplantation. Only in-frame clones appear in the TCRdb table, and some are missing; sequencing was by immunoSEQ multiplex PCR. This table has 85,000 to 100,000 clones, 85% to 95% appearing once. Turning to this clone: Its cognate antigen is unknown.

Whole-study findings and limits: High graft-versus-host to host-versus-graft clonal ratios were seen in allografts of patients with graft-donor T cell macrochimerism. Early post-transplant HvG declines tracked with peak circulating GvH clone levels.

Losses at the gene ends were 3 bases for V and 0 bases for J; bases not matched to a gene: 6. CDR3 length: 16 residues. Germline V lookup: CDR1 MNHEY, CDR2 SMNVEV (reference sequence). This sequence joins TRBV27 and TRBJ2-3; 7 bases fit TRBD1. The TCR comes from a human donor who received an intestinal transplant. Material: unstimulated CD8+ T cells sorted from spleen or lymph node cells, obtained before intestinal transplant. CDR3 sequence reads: CASSFDREPSTDTQYF. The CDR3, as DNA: TGTGCCAGCAGTTTTGACAGGGAGCCTAGCACAGATACGCAGTATTTT.